The T cell receptor beta chain under discussion was sequenced for a study of OX40 agonist ivuxolimab in advanced cancers. Findings and caveats of the study: At 0.1-3.0 mg/kg, partial responders had clonal expansion among the lowest observed. By week 6 at 0.1 to 3.0 mg/kg, blood CD4+ and CD8+ T cells had expanded clonally.

Details on this clone: Its specificity is unknown.

Repertoires were generated with immunoSEQ multiplex PCR, while TCRdb's copy carries only in-frame clones and drops some. The table lists roughly 90,000 clones, roughly 90% of them singletons, with under 0.8% in the top ten. A history of autoimmune disease or systemic immunosuppression excluded patients. This receptor was obtained from an adult with an advanced solid tumor such as melanoma, head and neck, liver or kidney cancer. The input for sequencing was CD4+ or CD8+ T cells sorted from blood, taken in a trial of the OX40 agonist ivuxolimab.

For the CDR3, the DNA is TGTGCCAGCAGTCTCGGATCTTCGGGGGGAAACACCATATATTTT. Residues: CASSLGSSGGNTIYF. The V gene is TRBV2, the J gene TRBJ1-3; no clear D gene. Trimming pared 5 bases from V and 4 bases from J, leaving 15 bases between. Germline CDR1 is SNHLY and CDR2 is FYNNEI. CDR3 length: 15 amino acids.